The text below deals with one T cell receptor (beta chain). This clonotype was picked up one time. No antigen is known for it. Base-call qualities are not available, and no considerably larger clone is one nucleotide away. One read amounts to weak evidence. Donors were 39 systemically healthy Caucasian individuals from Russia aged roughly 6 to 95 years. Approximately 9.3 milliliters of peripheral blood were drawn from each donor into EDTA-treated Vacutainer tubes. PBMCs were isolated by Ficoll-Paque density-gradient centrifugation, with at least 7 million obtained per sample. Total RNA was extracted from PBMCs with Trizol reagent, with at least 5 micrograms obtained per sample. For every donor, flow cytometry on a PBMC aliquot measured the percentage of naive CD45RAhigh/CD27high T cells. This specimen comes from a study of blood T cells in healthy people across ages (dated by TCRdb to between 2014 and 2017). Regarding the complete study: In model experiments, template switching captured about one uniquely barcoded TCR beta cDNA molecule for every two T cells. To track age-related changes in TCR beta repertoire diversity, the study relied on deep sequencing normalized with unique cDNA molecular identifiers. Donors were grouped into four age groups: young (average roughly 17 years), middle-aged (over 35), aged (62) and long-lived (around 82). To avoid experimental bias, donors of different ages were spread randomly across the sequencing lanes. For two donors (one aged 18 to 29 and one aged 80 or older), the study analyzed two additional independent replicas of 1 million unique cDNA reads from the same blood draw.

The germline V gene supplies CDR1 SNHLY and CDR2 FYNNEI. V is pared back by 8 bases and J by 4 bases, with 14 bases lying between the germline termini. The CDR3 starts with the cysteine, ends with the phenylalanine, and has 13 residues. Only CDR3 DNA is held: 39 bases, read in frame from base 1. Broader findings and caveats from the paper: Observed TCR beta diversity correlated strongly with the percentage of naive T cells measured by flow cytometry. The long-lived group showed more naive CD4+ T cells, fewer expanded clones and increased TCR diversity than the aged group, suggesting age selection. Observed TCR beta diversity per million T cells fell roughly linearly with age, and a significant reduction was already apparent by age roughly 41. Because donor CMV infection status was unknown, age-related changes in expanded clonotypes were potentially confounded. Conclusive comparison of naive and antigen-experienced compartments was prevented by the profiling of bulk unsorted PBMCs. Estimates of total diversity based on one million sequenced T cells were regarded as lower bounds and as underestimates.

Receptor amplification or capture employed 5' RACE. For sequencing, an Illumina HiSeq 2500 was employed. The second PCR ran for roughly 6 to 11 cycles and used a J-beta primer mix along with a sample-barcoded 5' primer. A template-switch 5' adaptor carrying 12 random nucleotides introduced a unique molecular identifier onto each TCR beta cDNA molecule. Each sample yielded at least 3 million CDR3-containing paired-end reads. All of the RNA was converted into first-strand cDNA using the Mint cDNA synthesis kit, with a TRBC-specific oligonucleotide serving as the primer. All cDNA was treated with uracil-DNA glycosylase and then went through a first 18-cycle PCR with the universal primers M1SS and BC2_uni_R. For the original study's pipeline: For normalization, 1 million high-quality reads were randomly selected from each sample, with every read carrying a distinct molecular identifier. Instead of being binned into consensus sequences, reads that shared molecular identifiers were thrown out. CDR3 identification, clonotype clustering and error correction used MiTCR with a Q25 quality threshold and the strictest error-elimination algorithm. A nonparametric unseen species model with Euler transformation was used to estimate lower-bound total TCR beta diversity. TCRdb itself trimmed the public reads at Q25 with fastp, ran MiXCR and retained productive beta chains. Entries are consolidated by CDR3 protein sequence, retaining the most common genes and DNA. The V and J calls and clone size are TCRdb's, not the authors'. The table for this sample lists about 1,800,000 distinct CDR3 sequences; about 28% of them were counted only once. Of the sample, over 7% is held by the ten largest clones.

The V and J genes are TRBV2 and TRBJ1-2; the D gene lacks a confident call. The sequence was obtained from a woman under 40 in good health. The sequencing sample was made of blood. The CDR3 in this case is CASSWQSVYGYTF. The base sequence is TGTGCCAGCTCGTGGCAGAGTGTCTATGGCTACACCTTC.